This entry is about one T cell receptor beta chain. Its antigen is as yet unknown. The data originate from a study of blood T cells in healthy people across ages. Regarding the study as a whole: TCR beta diversity tracked closely with naive T cell percentage. It was held that diversity estimates obtained from one million T cells represented underestimates.

Trimming took 8 bases from V and 5 from J; bases not matched to a gene: 10. Looked up from germline, CDR1 is LNHNV and CDR2 is YYDKDF (reference sequence). This CDR3 has 14 residues. Next came a second PCR, run for about 7 to 12 cycles, which used a sample-barcoded 5' primer along with a J-beta primer mix. The template-switch adaptor was a 5' adaptor with 12 random nucleotides. It tagged each cDNA molecule. TCRdb passed the 5' RACE reads through MiXCR, listing each CDR3 protein once. Here the sample spans 1.5 million to 2 million distinct CDR3 sequences, 28% being singletons. Isolation of PBMCs gave at least 6 million cells per sample.

Sequencing was performed on blood. The chain joins TRBV15 to TRBJ1-2; 8 positions agree with TRBD1. The clonotype was recovered from a young woman in good health. CDR3 amino acids: CATGGTGRGYGYTF. CDR3 bases: TGTGCCACCGGGGGGACAGGTCGAGGTTATGGCTACACCTTC.